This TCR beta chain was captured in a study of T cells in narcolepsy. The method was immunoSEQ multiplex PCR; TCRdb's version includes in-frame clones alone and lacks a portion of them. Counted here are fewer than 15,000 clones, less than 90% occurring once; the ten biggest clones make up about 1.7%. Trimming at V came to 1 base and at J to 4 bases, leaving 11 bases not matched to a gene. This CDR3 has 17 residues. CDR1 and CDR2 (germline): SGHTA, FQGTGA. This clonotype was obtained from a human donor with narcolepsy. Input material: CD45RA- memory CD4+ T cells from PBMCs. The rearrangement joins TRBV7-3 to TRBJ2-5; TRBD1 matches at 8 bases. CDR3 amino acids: CASSLSPGGQGGETQYF. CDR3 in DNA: TGTGCCAGCAGCTTAAGCCCAGGGGGCCAGGGGGGAGAGACCCAGTACTTC.